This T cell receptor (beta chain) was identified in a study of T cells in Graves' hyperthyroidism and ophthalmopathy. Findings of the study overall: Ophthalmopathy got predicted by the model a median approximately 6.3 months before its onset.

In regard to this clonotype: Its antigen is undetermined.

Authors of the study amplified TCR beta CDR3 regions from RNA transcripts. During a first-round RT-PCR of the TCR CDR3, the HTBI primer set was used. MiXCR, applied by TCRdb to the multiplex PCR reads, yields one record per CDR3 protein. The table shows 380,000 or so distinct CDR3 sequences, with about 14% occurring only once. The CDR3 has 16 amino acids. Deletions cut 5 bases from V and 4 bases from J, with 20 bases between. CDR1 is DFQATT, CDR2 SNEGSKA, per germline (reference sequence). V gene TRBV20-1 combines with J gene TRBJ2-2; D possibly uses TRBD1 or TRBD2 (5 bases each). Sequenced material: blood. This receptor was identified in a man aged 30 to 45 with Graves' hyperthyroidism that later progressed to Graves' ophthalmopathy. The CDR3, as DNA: TGCAGTGCTGCAAAAGTCCGCCCGGGGCCCACCGGGGAGCTGTTTTTT. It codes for CSAAKVRPGPTGELFF.